The sequence of this TCR beta chain was determined in a study of cytomegalovirus exposure and HLA in healthy donors. V shed 5 bases, J shed 3 bases, and the junction held 15 bases outside the gene matches. The CDR3 has 17 amino acids. CDR1 MNHEY and CDR2 SMNVEV come from the germline V gene (reference sequence). Worth noting for this clone: Its antigen remains unknown.

The donors formed part of the roughly 120-subject validation cohort, distinct from the roughly 700-subject first cohort. Study results and caveats: Confirmation was obtained in vitro that three CMV-associated chains are specific for CMV antigens. Subsequent analysis of the approximately 110 validation repertoires found a tendency for first-cohort TCR clusters to co-occur.

Profiling relied on immunoSEQ multiplex PCR, and the TCRdb table lists in-frame clones only, not all of them. The sample yields around 98,000 clones, more than 75% seen once. The chain is built from TRBV27 and TRBJ2-7, with 8 bases lining up with TRBD2. The sequencing input was PBMCs. The receptor was isolated from a man younger than 35 in good health and CMV-seropositive. The CDR3, as DNA: TGTGCCAGCAGTCCCCCCCGGGGGGGAGGGGGTCTCTACGAGCAGTACTTC. Its translation is CASSPPRGGGGLYEQYF.